This T cell receptor (beta chain) appears in the sequencing data of a study of T cells in Graves' hyperthyroidism and ophthalmopathy. Looked up from germline, CDR1 is SGHNT and CDR2 is YENEEA. The CDR3 length is 12 residues. With 5 bases removed from V and 2 bases from J, the gap between germline ends came to 7 bases. This clonotype was picked up many times. Amplified regions were TCR beta CDR3 sequences from RNA transcripts. A first-round RT-PCR of the TCR CDR3 used the HTBI primer set. MiXCR, run by TCRdb on the multiplex PCR reads, gives a single entry per CDR3 protein. The sample yields a few hundred thousand distinct CDR3 sequences, around 14% seen once.

This chain connects TRBV11-3 to TRBJ2-7; D unresolved. The sequenced material came from blood. This receptor was taken from a young woman with Graves' hyperthyroidism. CDR3 residues: CASSETAYEQYF. CDR3 nucleotides: TGTGCCAGCAGCGAAACGGCCTACGAGCAGTACTTC.